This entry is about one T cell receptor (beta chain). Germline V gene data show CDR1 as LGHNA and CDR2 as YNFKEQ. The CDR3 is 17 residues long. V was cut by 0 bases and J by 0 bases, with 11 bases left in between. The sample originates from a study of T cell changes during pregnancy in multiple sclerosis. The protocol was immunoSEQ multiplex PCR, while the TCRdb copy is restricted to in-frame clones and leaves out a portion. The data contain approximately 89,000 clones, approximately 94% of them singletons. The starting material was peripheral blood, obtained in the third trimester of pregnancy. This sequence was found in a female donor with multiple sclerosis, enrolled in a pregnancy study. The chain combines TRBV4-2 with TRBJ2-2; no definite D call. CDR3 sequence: CASSQDLGSSNTGELFF. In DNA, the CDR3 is TGTGCCAGCAGCCAAGATTTGGGCAGTTCGAACACCGGGGAGCTGTTTTTT.